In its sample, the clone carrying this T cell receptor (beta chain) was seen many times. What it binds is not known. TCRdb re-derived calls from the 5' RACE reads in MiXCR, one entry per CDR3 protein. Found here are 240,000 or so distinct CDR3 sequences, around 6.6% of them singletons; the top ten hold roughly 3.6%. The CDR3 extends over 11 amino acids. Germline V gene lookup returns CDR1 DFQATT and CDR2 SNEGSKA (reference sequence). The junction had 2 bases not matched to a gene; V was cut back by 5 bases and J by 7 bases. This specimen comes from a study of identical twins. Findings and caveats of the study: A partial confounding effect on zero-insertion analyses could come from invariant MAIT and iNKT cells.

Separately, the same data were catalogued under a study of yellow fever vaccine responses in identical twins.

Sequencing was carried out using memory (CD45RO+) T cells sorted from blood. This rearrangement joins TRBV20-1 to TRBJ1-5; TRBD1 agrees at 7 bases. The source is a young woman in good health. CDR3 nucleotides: TGCAGTGCTGGGGACAGCCAGCCCCAGCATTTT. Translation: CSAGDSQPQHF.